The 16 T cell receptor beta chains reported below all come from one sample, sequenced in a study of blood T cells in healthy people across ages (dated by TCRdb to 2014 to 2015). The method was 5' RACE. Sequencing relied on an Illumina HiSeq 2500. A second PCR of about 7 to 12 cycles was performed with a sample-barcoded 5' primer and a J-beta primer mix. Clones were called with MiXCR by TCRdb after fastp trimmed the public reads at Q25, and only in-frame beta chains were retained. All rows with the same CDR3 protein become a single entry with the most common DNA and genes. The sample table shows 800,000 to 950,000 distinct CDR3 sequences, and about 34% are seen once. The biggest ten clones account for about an eighth of the sample. What was sequenced was blood. The source is a man between 18 and 29 years old in good health.

The chain recombines TRBV5-5 with TRBJ1-5; tentatively, D is TRBD1 (5 bases). Germline V lookup: CDR1 SGHKS, CDR2 YYEKEE (reference sequence). V gave up 0 bases and J gave up 6 bases, with 13 bases separating them. The CDR3 totals 15 residues. The CDR3 sequence: CASSLEGVGLQPQHF. The CDR3 DNA sequence: TGTGCCAGCAGCTTGGAAGGGGTAGGGCTTCAGCCCCAGCATTTT.

V usage is TRBV20-1 and J usage is TRBJ2-3, with D possibly called TRBD1 or TRBD2 (6 bases each). The V end lost 0 bases, the J end lost 2 bases, and 24 bases lay between the germline ends. Germline values: CDR1 DFQATT, CDR2 SNEGSKA (reference sequence). The CDR3 totals 19 residues. The CDR3 reads CSARDWRAFQVGHTDTQYF. The CDR3 nucleotides read TGCAGTGCTAGAGATTGGAGGGCTTTCCAGGTGGGACACACAGATACGCAGTATTTT.

This clonotype came up once. The junction shows a germline mismatch at one end, possibly a read error. The chain uses TRBV12-3 or TRBV12-4 and TRBJ2-4; 8 bases match TRBD1. The J call is in doubt because the DNA end fits TRBJ2-7 better. The CDR3 is 10 amino acids. The CDR3 DNA reads as TGTCCCAGCCAGGGGGCCGAGCAGTACTTC. Residues: CPSQGAEQYF.

The chain joins TRBV20-1 to TRBJ2-5; 8 nucleotides agree with TRBD2. The germline gives CDR1 DFQATT, CDR2 SNEGSKA (reference sequence). The CDR3 spans 16 residues. Unmatched junction bases numbered 11, after V lost 0 bases and J lost 5 bases. CDR3 protein: CSARDVTGGKGETQYF. The CDR3 DNA is TGCAGTGCTAGAGATGTTACGGGAGGGAAGGGGGAGACCCAGTACTTC.

The V call is TRBV10-3, the J call TRBJ2-7, with 9 bases identical to TRBD1. Trimming cost V 10 bases and J 6 bases; bases outside gene matches: 7. This CDR3 is built from 12 residues. Germline V CDR1 and CDR2: ENHRY, SYGVKD. DNA for the CDR3: TGTGCCAGTGGACAGGGGATACGCGAGCAGTACTTC. Its protein product is CASGQGIREQYF.

This chain uses TRBV6-6 with TRBJ1-1, with D possibly being TRBD1 (5 bases). Germline V gives CDR1 MNHNY, CDR2 SVGAGI (reference sequence). This CDR3 comprises 13 residues. Deletions cut 11 bases from V and 0 bases from J, with 13 bases between. The CDR3 protein is CAGGAPMNTEAFF. The CDR3 region has the DNA TGTGCCGGCGGGGCGCCGATGAACACTGAAGCTTTCTTT.

This clonotype was detected ten times or more. The chain uses TRBV7-9 and TRBJ2-3; 7 nucleotides align to TRBD2. J was trimmed by 8 bases and V by 2 bases; bases with no gene match: 16. There are 17 residues in the CDR3. Germline assignment: CDR1 SEHNR and CDR2 FQNEAQ (reference sequence). CDR3: CASSLLSSGTDSFTQYF. In DNA form, the CDR3 reads TGTGCCAGCAGCTTACTGTCTAGCGGAACCGACTCCTTTACGCAGTATTTT.

Worth noting for this clonotype: A read error may explain this, as a much larger clone is one base away. The CDR3 DNA reads TGTGCTAGCAACCCCGGGACTAACAATGAGCAGTTCTTC. It specifies CASNPGTNNEQFF. The chain is built from TRBV7-7 and TRBJ2-1; TRBD2 aligns across 7 bases. Germline CDR1 SSHAT, CDR2 FNYEAQ (reference sequence). CDR3 length: 13 amino acids.

The rearrangement uses TRBV5-1 and TRBJ2-3; 14 bases agree with TRBD2. The CDR3 runs 16 residues. From germline, CDR1 is SGHRS and CDR2 YFSETQ. V lost 2 bases, J lost 4 bases, and 3 bases stayed unmatched. The chain's CDR3 is CASSFGLAGGPDTQYF. For the CDR3, the DNA is TGCGCCAGCAGCTTTGGACTAGCGGGGGGCCCAGATACGCAGTATTTT.

The table lists this clonotype with many counts. The chain has TRBV9 and TRBJ1-2; perhaps TRBD1 as D (5 bases). Per germline, CDR1 SGDLS and CDR2 YYNGEE. The CDR3 sequence is 15 residues long. Trimming stripped 0 bases from V and 6 bases from J, with 15 bases between. CDR3 nucleotides: TGTGCCAGCAGCGTAGACGCAGGGAGGAGGGATGGCTACACCTTC. It encodes CASSVDAGRRDGYTF.

CDR3 DNA: TGTGCCACCACCGGGGACAGACAGAACACTGAAGCTTTCTTT. Translating it yields CATTGDRQNTEAFF. The rearrangement links TRBV6-1 to TRBJ1-1; TRBD1 matches at 7 bases. There are 14 residues in the CDR3. CDR1 is MNHNS and CDR2 is SASEGT in the germline V gene. With V trimmed by 10 bases and J by 1 base, 9 bases remained unmatched.

The chain links TRBV4-3 to TRBJ2-3; 10 nucleotides align to TRBD1. The J segment lost 3 bases and the V segment lost 4 bases, leaving 10 bases of the junction unmatched. Per germline, CDR1 LGHNA and CDR2 YSLEER. This CDR3 has 17 residues. CDR3 nucleotide sequence: TGCGCCAGCAGCCCCCTGACAGGGGGCGCGGGGACAGATACGCAGTATTTT. Encoded protein: CASSPLTGGAGTDTQYF.

Concerning this clonotype: A junction boundary mismatches the germline segment, possibly from a read error. The J gene is TRBJ1-5, the V gene TRBV7-2; perhaps TRBD1 as D (5 bases). CDR1 is SGHTA and CDR2 is FQGNSA in the germline V gene. The CDR3 is made up of 13 amino acids. The chain's CDR3 is CAGRPSGTQPQHF. For the CDR3, the DNA is TGTGCCGGCAGGCCGAGCGGGACTCAGCCCCAGCATTTT.

A few counts support this clonotype. This chain uses TRBV5-1 with TRBJ1-2, with D uncertain. Trimming shortened V by 0 bases and J by 4 bases, and 16 bases separated the two germline ends. Germline-derived CDR1 and CDR2 are SGHRS and YFSETQ. The CDR3 spans 16 residues. The CDR3 coding sequence is TGCGCCAGCAGCTTGGAGTGGGTTGACAAGTCCTATGGCTACACCTTC. Protein: CASSLEWVDKSYGYTF. Full variable domain (missing parts from reference TRBV5-1 and TRBJ1-2): KAGVTQTPRYLIKTRGQQVTLSCSPISGHRSVSWYQQTPGQGLQFLFEYFSETQRNKGNFPGRFSGRQFSNSRSEMNVSTLELGDSALYLCASSLEWVDKSYGYTFGSGTRLTVV.

The rearrangement links TRBV4-3 to TRBJ1-1; D is undetermined. V gave up 1 base and J gave up 1 base, with 10 bases separating them. The germline V gene encodes CDR1 LGHNA and CDR2 YSLEER. The CDR3 spans 15 residues. Written as DNA, the CDR3 is TGCGCCAGCAGCCAAGGCCACGGGTCGAACACTGAAGCTTTCTTT. It specifies CASSQGHGSNTEAFF.

The table lists this clonotype with a few counts. The CDR3 DNA reads TGTGCCAGCAGCTTCCTGGGACTAGTATCCGATACGCAGTATTTT. It encodes CASSFLGLVSDTQYF. This chain links TRBV5-6 with TRBJ2-3; 8 nucleotides line up with TRBD2. Germline CDR1 reads SGHDT; CDR2 reads YYEEEE. V lost 2 bases and J lost 6; bases outside the gene matches: 8. The CDR3 has 15 amino acids.